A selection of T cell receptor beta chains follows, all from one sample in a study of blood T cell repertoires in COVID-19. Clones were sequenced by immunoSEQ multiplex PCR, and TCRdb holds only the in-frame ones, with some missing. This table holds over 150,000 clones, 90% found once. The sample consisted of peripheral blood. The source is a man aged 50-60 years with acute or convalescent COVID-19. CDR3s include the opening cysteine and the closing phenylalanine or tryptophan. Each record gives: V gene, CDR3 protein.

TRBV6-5 CASSYFGSEQFF
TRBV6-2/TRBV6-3 CASSADRYSDTQYF
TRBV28 CASRNQGAANQETQYF
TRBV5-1 CASSLTGGAYGYTF
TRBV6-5 CASSSLSVDTQYF
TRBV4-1 CASSQVTANSPLHF
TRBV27 CASSFLAMNTDTQYF
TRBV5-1 CASSRAGAYNEQFF
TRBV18 CASSPPWVLYNEQFF
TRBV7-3 CASSPGGRDTDTQYF
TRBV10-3 CAISEGGGGANTGELFF
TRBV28 CAIDRTGAAQPQHF
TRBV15 CATSRDRVGEQFF
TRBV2 CASSDGTSGKETQYF
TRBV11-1 CASSRTSGLGYTQYF
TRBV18 CASSAGTGRTDTQYF
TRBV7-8 CASSLGGEGQPQHF
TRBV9 CASSGGTPEAFF
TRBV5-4 CASSLSFGNQETQYF
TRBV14 CASSQDPGISPLHF
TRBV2 CASSVVNLGDTQYF
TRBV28 CASSFTWANSPLHF
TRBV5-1 CASSLASRGDEQFF
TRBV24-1 CATSGSLTGGDYGYTF
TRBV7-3 CASSFSSEYNEQFF
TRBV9 CASSVMASTDTQYF
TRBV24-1 CATSDSQGFDNQPQHF
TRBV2 CASREGTVSGNTIYF
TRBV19 CASSIGTNLAKNIQYF
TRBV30 CAWSVQSDTEAFF
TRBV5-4 CASSLVAGGTGTDTQYF
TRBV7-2 CASSQNRGQETQYF
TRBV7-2 CASSLGEGDYTF
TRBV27 CASSLGTGGNEQYF
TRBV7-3 CASSSSSYNEQFF
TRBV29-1 CSVELGDSPYEQYF
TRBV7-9 CASSLGNEGLQYF
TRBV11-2 CASSIGRDRLPNEKLFF
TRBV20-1 CSASRTGVNNEQFF
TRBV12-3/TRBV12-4 CASRGTQLFF
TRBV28 CASSLGGSNYGYTF